This paragraph reports one T cell receptor (beta chain). The germline V and J ends were trimmed by 4 bases and 5 bases, with 12 bases remaining between them. Germline V gene sequence: CDR1 SGHRS, CDR2 YFSETQ. There are 14 residues in the CDR3. Each CDR3 protein gets one entry after TCRdb re-called the 5' RACE reads with MiXCR. Among about 480,000 distinct CDR3 sequences listed, 14% were seen once. This entry comes from a study of identical twins. The data were also submitted as part of a second study, on yellow fever vaccine responses in identical twins.

The clonotype was recovered from a woman under 30 in good health. Material for sequencing was CD4+ T cells sorted from blood. The V and J genes are TRBV5-1 and TRBJ2-2; D gene ambiguous. Here the CDR3 DNA reads TGCGCCAGCAGCCCCCGGGCCCAGACCGGGGAGCTGTTTTTT. This translates into CASSPRAQTGELFF.